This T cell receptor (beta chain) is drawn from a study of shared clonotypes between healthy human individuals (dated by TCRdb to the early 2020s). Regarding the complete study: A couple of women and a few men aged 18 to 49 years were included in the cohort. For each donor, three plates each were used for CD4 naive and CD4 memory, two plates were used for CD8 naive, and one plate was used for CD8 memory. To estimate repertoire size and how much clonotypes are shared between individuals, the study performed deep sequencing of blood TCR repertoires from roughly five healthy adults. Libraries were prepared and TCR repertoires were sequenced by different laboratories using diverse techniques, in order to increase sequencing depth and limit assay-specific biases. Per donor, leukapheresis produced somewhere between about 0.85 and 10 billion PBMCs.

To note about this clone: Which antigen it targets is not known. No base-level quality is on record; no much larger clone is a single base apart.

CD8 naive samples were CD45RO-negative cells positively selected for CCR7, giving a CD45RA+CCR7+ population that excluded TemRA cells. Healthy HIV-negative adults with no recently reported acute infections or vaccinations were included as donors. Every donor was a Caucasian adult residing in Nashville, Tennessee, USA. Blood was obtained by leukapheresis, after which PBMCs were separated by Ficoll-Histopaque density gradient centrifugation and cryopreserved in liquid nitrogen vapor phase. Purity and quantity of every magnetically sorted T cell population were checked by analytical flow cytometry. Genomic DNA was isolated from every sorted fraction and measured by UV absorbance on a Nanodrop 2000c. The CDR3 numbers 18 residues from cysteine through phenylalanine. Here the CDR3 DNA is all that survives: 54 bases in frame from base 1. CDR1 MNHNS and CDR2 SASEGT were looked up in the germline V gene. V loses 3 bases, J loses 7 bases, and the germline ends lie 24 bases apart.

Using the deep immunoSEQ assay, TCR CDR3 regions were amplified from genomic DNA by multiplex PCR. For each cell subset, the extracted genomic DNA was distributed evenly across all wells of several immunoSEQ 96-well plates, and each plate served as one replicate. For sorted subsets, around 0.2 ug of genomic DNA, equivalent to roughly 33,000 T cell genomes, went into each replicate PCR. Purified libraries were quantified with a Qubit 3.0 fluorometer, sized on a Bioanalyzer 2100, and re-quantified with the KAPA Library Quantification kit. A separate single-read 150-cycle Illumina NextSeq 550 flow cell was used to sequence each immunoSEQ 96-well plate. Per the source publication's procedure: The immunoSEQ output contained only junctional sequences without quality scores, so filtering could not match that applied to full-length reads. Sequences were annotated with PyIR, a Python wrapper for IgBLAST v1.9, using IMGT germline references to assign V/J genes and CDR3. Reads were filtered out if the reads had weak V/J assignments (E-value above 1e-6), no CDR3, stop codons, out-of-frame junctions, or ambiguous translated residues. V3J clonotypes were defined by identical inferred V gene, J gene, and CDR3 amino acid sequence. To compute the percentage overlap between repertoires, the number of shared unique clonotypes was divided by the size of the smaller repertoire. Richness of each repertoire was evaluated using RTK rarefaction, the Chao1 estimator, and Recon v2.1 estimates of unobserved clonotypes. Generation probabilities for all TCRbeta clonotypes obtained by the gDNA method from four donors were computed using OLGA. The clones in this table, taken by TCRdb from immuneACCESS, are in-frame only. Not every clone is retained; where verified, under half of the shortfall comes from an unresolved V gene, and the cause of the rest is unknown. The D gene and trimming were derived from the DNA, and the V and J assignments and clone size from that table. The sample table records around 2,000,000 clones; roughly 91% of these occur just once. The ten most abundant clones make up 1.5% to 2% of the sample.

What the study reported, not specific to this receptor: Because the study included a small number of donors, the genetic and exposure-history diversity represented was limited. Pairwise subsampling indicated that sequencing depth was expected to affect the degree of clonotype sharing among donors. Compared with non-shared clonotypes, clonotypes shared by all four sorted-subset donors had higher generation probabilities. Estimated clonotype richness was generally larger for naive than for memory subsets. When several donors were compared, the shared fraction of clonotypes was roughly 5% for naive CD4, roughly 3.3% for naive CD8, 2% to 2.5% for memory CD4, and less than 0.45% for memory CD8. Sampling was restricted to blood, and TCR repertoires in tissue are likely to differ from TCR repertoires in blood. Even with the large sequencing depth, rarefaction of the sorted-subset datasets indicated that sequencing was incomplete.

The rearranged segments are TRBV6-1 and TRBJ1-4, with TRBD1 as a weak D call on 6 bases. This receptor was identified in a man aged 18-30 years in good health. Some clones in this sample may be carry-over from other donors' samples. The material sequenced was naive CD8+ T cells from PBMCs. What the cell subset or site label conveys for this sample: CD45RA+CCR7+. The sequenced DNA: TGTGCCAGCAGTGACAACTGGGGACACTCCGGCGGGGGTGAAAAACTGTTTTTT. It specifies CASSDNWGHSGGGEKLFF.